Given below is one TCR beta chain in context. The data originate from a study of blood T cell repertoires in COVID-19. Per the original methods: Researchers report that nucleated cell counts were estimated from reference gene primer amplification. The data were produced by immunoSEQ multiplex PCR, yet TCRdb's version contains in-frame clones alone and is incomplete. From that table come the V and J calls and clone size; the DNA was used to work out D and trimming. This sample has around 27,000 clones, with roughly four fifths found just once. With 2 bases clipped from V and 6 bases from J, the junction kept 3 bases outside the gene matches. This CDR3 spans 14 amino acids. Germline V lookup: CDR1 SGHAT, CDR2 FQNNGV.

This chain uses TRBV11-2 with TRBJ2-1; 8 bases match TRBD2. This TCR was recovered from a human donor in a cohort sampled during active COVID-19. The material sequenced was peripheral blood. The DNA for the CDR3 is TGTGCCAGCAGCTTACTGGCGGGAGGCAATGAGCAGTTCTTC. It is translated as CASSLLAGGNEQFF.